The 21 T cell receptor beta chains given below trace back to one sample, sequenced in a study of blood T cell repertoires in COVID-19. Some clones are missing from TCRdb's copy, which holds only in-frame ones; the method was immunoSEQ multiplex PCR. This sample carries more than 85,000 clones, 70% to 85% of them seen once, and the ten largest clones take roughly 7.9%. Sequencing was done on a sample of peripheral blood. The source is a woman older than 75 with active or convalescent COVID-19.

The chain combines TRBV7-3 with TRBJ2-2; tentative D call: TRBD2 (6 bases). The germline V gene encodes CDR1 SGHTA and CDR2 FQGTGA. V lost 4 bases to trimming and J lost 4 bases, with 13 bases between them. This CDR3 has 15 residues. The CDR3 DNA reads TGTGCCAGCAGCTCCAACTCCGGGGGCACCGGGGAGCTGTTTTTT. Amino acid sequence: CASSSNSGGTGELFF.

The chain combines TRBV18 with TRBJ1-1; D possibly corresponds to TRBD1 (6 bases). This CDR3 comprises 14 residues. Germline V gene lookup returns CDR1 KGHSH and CDR2 LQKENI. The ends were cut back, 2 bases at V and 3 bases at J, with 10 bases in the middle. The CDR3: CASSPNNRDTEAFF. CDR3 bases: TGTGCCAGCTCACCAAATAACAGGGACACTGAAGCTTTCTTT.

The chain carries TRBV4-2 and TRBJ1-6; 7 bases map to TRBD1. The CDR3 consists of 15 residues. Per the germline V gene, CDR1 is LGHNA and CDR2 is YNFKEQ. With 4 bases clipped from V and 6 bases from J, the junction kept 6 bases outside the gene matches. The CDR3 region is CASSRGDSANSPLHF. CDR3 DNA: TGTGCCAGCAGCCGGGGGGACAGTGCTAATTCACCCCTCCACTTT.

This clone was found a few times. V gene TRBV29-1 combines with J gene TRBJ1-5, with TRBD1 matching over 7 bases. V lost 4 bases to trimming and J lost 1 base; unmatched junction nucleotides: 1. This CDR3 is built from 13 residues. CDR1 and CDR2 (germline): SQVTM, ANQGSEA. The CDR3 is CSVGQGSNQPQHF. The CDR3 nucleotides read TGCAGCGTTGGACAGGGAAGCAATCAGCCCCAGCATTTT.

This sequence joins TRBV5-1 and TRBJ1-1; the D gene is possibly TRBD1 (6 bases). Germline lookup yields CDR1 SGHRS and CDR2 YFSETQ. V was trimmed by 3 bases and J by 2 bases, leaving 11 bases between them. The CDR3 is 14 residues long. Written as DNA, the CDR3 is TGCGCCAGCAGCTCGGGGGGGCAAAACACTGAAGCTTTCTTT. Protein product: CASSSGGQNTEAFF.

The chain has TRBV11-2 and TRBJ1-2, with TRBD1 matching 7 bases. V trimming: 1 base; J trimming: 8 bases; junction bases outside the gene matches: 10. Germline lookup yields CDR1 SGHAT and CDR2 FQNNGV. There are 15 residues in the CDR3. Here the CDR3 reads CASSLGQGVFWGYTF. The DNA of the CDR3 is TGTGCCAGCAGCTTAGGACAGGGAGTGTTTTGGGGCTACACCTTC.

This rearrangement joins TRBV20-1 to TRBJ2-1, with TRBD2 as a possible D gene (6 bases). Germline CDR1 reads DFQATT; CDR2 reads SNEGSKA (reference sequence). This CDR3 is built from 10 residues. The chain's CDR3 is CNFSGNEQFF. The DNA for the CDR3 is TGCAACTTTAGCGGCAATGAGCAGTTCTTC.

The V call is TRBV19, the J call TRBJ2-7, with TRBD2 matching over 12 bases. V was pared by 3 bases and J by 0 bases, with 0 bases of the junction left unmatched. The germline CDR1 and CDR2 sequences are LNHDA and SQIVND (reference sequence). The CDR3 extends over 15 amino acids. CDR3 region: CASSMTSGSSYEQYF. The DNA of the CDR3 is TGTGCCAGTAGTATGACTAGCGGGAGCTCCTACGAGCAGTACTTC.

The chain couples TRBV6-4 to TRBJ2-1; 8 bases are a match to TRBD2. The J segment lost 0 bases and the V segment lost 5 bases, leaving 3 bases of the junction unmatched. Germline lookup yields CDR1 MRHNA and CDR2 SNTAGT. This CDR3 region has 15 residues. CDR3 nucleotides: TGTGCCAGCAGTCATACTAGCGGCTCCTACAATGAGCAGTTCTTC. Protein product: CASSHTSGSYNEQFF.

The CDR3 is CASSPPFSANTGELFF. DNA for the CDR3: TGTGCCAGCAGTCCCCCTTTTTCGGCGAACACCGGGGAGCTGTTTTTT. This sequence joins TRBV28 and TRBJ2-2, with D unclear. The CDR3 runs to 16 residues. The germline gives CDR1 MDHEN, CDR2 SYDVKM. Trimming shortened V by 5 bases and J by 0 bases, and 13 bases separated the two germline ends. The variable domain in full, with the rest retrieved from reference TRBV28 and TRBJ2-2, is DVKVTQSSRYLVKRTGEKVFLECVQDMDHENMFWYRQDPGLGLRLIYFSYDVKMKEKGDIPEGYSVSREKKERFSLILESASTNQTSMYLCASSPPFSANTGELFFGEGSRLTVL.

V usage is TRBV6-5 and J usage is TRBJ1-1; 7 bases are a match to TRBD1. The CDR3 runs to 14 residues. The V segment lost 5 bases and the J segment 1 base; nucleotides outside the gene matches: 4. Germline-derived CDR1 and CDR2 are MNHEY and SVGAGI. The CDR3 coding sequence is TGTGCCAGCAGTCCCCGGACAGGGAACACTGAAGCTTTCTTT. It codes for CASSPRTGNTEAFF.

The genes are TRBV7-6 and TRBJ2-1, with 10 bases matching TRBD2. Germline assignment: CDR1 SGHVS and CDR2 FNYEAQ. The V segment lost 2 bases and the J segment 4 bases; nucleotides outside the gene matches: 8. The CDR3 consists of 17 residues. CDR3 residues: CASSLRTSGFIYNEQFF. The CDR3 coding sequence is TGTGCCAGCAGCTTACGGACTAGCGGCTTTATTTACAATGAGCAGTTCTTC.

The chain carries TRBV18 and TRBJ2-5, with D possibly TRBD1 on 6 matching bases. This CDR3 is 14 amino acids long. With 2 bases removed from V and 3 bases from J, the gap between germline ends came to 10 bases. Looked up from germline, CDR1 is KGHSH and CDR2 is LQKENI. The CDR3 DNA sequence: TGTGCCAGCTCACCATCGCGGACAGAAGAGACCCAGTACTTC. Its protein product is CASSPSRTEETQYF.

This chain joins TRBV30 and TRBJ1-1; 7 bases line up with TRBD1. Germline CDR1 is GTSNPN and CDR2 is SVGIG (reference sequence). Germline trimming cut 3 bases from V and 1 base from J; bases unmatched to any gene: 8. The CDR3 is 15 residues long. CDR3 sequence reads: CAWRRPGTANTEAFF. DNA for the CDR3: TGTGCCTGGAGGCGACCCGGGACAGCGAACACTGAAGCTTTCTTT.

This clone has more than one count but fewer than ten. V usage is TRBV18 and J usage is TRBJ2-7, with TRBD2 matching over 8 bases. Germline CDR1 and CDR2: KGHSH and LQKENI. The CDR3 runs 15 residues. Trimming at V came to 3 bases and at J to 0 bases, leaving 4 bases not matched to a gene. In nucleotides, the CDR3 is TGTGCCAGCTCACCGGAGACTAGCGCCTCCTACGAGCAGTACTTC. This translates into CASSPETSASYEQYF.

V gene TRBV6-5 combines with J gene TRBJ2-2, with a possible D match to TRBD2 (6 bases). V lost 6 bases to trimming and J lost 4 bases, with 12 bases between them. Germline lookup yields CDR1 MNHEY and CDR2 SVGAGI. The CDR3 has 14 amino acids. CDR3 sequence reads: CASRPGGGTGELFF. The DNA for the CDR3 is TGTGCCAGCAGACCCGGGGGAGGCACCGGGGAGCTGTTTTTT.

The J gene is TRBJ2-1, the V gene TRBV7-3; D possibly corresponds to TRBD1 (6 bases). Germline V gene lookup returns CDR1 SGHTA and CDR2 FQGTGA. CDR3 length: 13 residues. V shed 1 base and J shed 8 bases, with 9 bases lying between them. The CDR3 region is CASSLIAGDEQFF. CDR3 sequence (DNA): TGTGCCAGCAGCTTAATCGCAGGGGATGAGCAGTTCTTC.

The rearrangement uses TRBV4-2 and TRBJ2-2, with 9 bases aligning to TRBD2. CDR1 and CDR2 (germline): LGHNA, YNFKEQ. The CDR3 consists of 16 residues. Trimming removed 7 bases from V and 1 base from J; junction bases left unmatched: 7. CDR3 in DNA: TGTGCCAGCACCCCCGGACTAGCGTTGAACACCGGGGAGCTGTTTTTT. As protein: CASTPGLALNTGELFF.

This clone has more than one count but fewer than ten. The rearrangement links TRBV30 to TRBJ1-4, with a possible D match to TRBD1 (6 bases). V lost 6 bases and J lost 8, with 13 bases in between. The CDR3 has 12 amino acids. CDR1 is GTSNPN, CDR2 SVGIG, per germline (reference sequence). The CDR3 reads CACPGVNEKLFF. The CDR3, as DNA: TGTGCCTGTCCAGGGGTAAACGAAAAACTGTTTTTT.

This rearrangement joins TRBV19 to TRBJ2-1, with D perhaps TRBD1 (5 bases). The germline V gene has CDR1 LNHDA and CDR2 SQIVND (reference sequence). Trimming removed 8 bases at V and 7 bases at J, with 24 bases between. The CDR3 loop spans 16 amino acids. The CDR3 here is CASGFLGLGAVNEQFF. In DNA, the CDR3 is TGTGCCAGTGGCTTTTTAGGTTTAGGGGCTGTAAATGAGCAGTTCTTC.

For this clone: Other DNA sequences in the same sample also yield this CDR3. This CDR3 reads CASSLQANTGELFF. The CDR3 nucleotides are TGCGCCAGCAGCTTGCAGGCGAACACCGGGGAGCTGTTTTTT. The chain links TRBV5-1 to TRBJ2-2; D not certain. The V end was cut by 1 base, the J end by 0 bases, with 4 bases between. The CDR3 totals 14 residues. Germline loops: CDR1 SGHRS, CDR2 YFSETQ. Filled out from reference TRBV5-1 and TRBJ2-2, the complete variable domain reads KAGVTQTPRYLIKTRGQQVTLSCSPISGHRSVSWYQQTPGQGLQFLFEYFSETQRNKGNFPGRFSGRQFSNSRSEMNVSTLELGDSALYLCASSLQANTGELFFGEGSRLTVL.